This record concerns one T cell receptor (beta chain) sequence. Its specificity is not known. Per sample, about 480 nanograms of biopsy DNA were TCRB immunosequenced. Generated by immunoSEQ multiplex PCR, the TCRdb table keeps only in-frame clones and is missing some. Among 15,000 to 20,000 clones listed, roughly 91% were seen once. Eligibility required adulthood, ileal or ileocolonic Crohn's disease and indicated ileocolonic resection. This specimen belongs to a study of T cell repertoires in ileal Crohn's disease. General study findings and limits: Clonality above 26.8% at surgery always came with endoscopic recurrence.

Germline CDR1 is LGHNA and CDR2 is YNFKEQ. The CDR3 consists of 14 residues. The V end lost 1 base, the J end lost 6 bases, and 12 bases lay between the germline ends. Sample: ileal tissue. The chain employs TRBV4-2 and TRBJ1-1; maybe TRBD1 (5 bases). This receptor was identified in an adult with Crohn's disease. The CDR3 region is CASSQGTLYAEAFF. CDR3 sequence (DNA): TGTGCCAGCAGCCAAGGGACACTCTACGCTGAAGCTTTCTTT.